Listed below are T cell receptor beta chains from one sample, sequenced in a study of T-cell reconstitution after alpha-beta-depleted transplantation in children. Each CDR3 protein gets one entry after TCRdb re-called the PCR reads with MiXCR. The table includes some 600,000 distinct CDR3 sequences, approximately 17% detected once. The material sequenced was PBMCs from the stem cell graft donor, taken from the stem cell graft. Every receptor here comes from a human donor who donated a stem cell graft to a child with acute myeloid leukemia. CDR3s include the opening cysteine and the closing phenylalanine or tryptophan. The order of the fields is D gene, clone size, J gene, V gene, CDR3 DNA, CDR3 protein. The D gene is left open where the match is weak. A row's size may be missing; if present it is once, few, many or a size class.

>.|.|TRBJ1-1|TRBV18
TGTGCCAGCTCACCTCTGAGGATGTCAGGGGACACTGAAGCTTTCTTT
CASSPLRMSGDTEAFF
>.|many|TRBJ1-3|TRBV20-1
TGCAGTGCTAGAGATCGGAGGGAAGGTGCAGGAAACACCATATATTTT
CSARDRREGAGNTIYF
>.|many|TRBJ2-3|TRBV20-1
TGCAGTGCTAGGTGGCGAGCTAGCACAGATACGCAGTATTTT
CSARWRASTDTQYF
>.|few|TRBJ1-5|TRBV30
TGTGCCTGGAGTGTGGGAGGGAGTAGTAATCAGCCCCAGCATTTT
CAWSVGGSSNQPQHF
>TRBD1|many|TRBJ2-7|TRBV27
TGTGCCAGCAGCCGAGGACCGAGGGGACAGGGAGGGCACGACGAGCAGTACTTC
CASSRGPRGQGGHDEQYF
>TRBD2|.|TRBJ2-3|TRBV5-1
TGCGCCAGCAGCTTGGAGTGGACTAGATGGGATACGCAGTATTTT
CASSLEWTRWDTQYF
>.|.|TRBJ2-3|TRBV7-8
TGTGCCAGCAGCTTCCGCGATAGGCGGACAGATACGCAGTATTTT
CASSFRDRRTDTQYF
>.|many|TRBJ2-1|TRBV20-1
TGCAGTGCCACTGGCAACAGGAGGGTCTGGGGTGAGCAGTTCTTC
CSATGNRRVWGEQFF
>.|.|TRBJ2-1|TRBV5-1
TGCGCCAGCAGCGGGGGTCACAATGAGCAGTTCTTC
CASSGGHNEQFF
>TRBD1|few|TRBJ1-2|TRBV9
TGTGCCAGCAGCGTAGGGGACAGGGCCTATGGCTACACCTTC
CASSVGDRAYGYTF
>TRBD2|.|TRBJ2-1|TRBV20-1
TGCAGTGCTAGTGGGGGGCAAACGCGGGGGGGTCGAGACAATGAGCAGTTCTTC
CSASGGQTRGGRDNEQFF
>TRBD2|few|TRBJ2-1|TRBV12-3/TRBV12-4
TGTGCCAGCGGGATAGCGGGCTCCCAGTTCTTC
CASGIAGSQFF
>TRBD2|.|TRBJ2-5|TRBV20-1
TGCAGTGCTAGAGGGACTAGCGGGGTCTGGGAGACCCAGTACTTC
CSARGTSGVWETQYF
>.|.|TRBJ1-5|TRBV2
TGTGCCAGCAGGGGGTCGGGGATTAATCAGCCCCAGCATTTT
CASRGSGINQPQHF
>.|many|TRBJ2-7|TRBV29-1
TGCAGCGTTGCGTTTCGGTCGAACTACGAGCAGTACTTC
CSVAFRSNYEQYF
>TRBD1|.|TRBJ1-1|TRBV6-1
TGTGCCAGCAAAACCGGGACAGGGGTCGGACCTGAAGCTTTCTTT
CASKTGTGVGPEAFF
>.|many|TRBJ2-3|TRBV5-6
TGTGCCAGCATGGGGTTAGGAGTGGATACGCAGTATTTT
CASMGLGVDTQYF
>.|.|TRBJ2-2|TRBV24-1
TGTGCCACCTCCATACAGGTCGGGGAGCTGTTTTTT
CATSIQVGELFF
>.|many|TRBJ2-5|TRBV6-5
TGTGCCAGCAGTTACTCGATCGGGGGAGAGACCCAGTACTTC
CASSYSIGGETQYF
>.|.|TRBJ2-4|TRBV24-1
TGTGCCACCGTAGATCCGGGAGCAGGAGGAAACATTCAGTACTTC
CATVDPGAGGNIQYF
>.|.|TRBJ2-7|TRBV15
TGTGCCACCAGCCCCGGCCGATCCCCCTACGAGCAGTACTTC
CATSPGRSPYEQYF
>TRBD2|many|TRBJ2-1|TRBV7-3
TGTGCCAGCAGCTTAACGTCCGGGGCTAGCGGGGGTAAATCCAATGAGCAGTTCTTC
CASSLTSGASGGKSNEQFF
>TRBD1|many|TRBJ1-2|TRBV7-2
TGTGCCAGCAGCCGAGCAAACAGGGGCAATAACTATGGCTACACCTTC
CASSRANRGNNYGYTF
>TRBD1|.|TRBJ1-1|TRBV7-2
TGTGCCAGCACCAGAACCCCGGGACAGATGAACACTGAAGCTTTCTTT
CASTRTPGQMNTEAFF
>.|few|TRBJ2-3|TRBV5-1
TGCGCCAGCGTCCCGGGACACAAGTTACCCAACACAGATACGCAGTATTTT
CASVPGHKLPNTDTQYF
>.|.|TRBJ2-5|TRBV15
TGTGCCACCAGCAGAGGGGGAGTGGAAACACAAGAGACCCAGTACTTC
CATSRGGVETQETQYF
>.|many|TRBJ2-1|TRBV20-1
TGCAGTGCTAGTCACAGAAACAATGAGCAGTTCTTC
CSASHRNNEQFF
>TRBD1|once|TRBJ1-2|TRBV29-1
TGCAGCGTCTTCGGACAGGGGCTCTATGGCTACACCTTC
CSVFGQGLYGYTF
>.|many|TRBJ2-1|TRBV25-1
TGTGCCAGCAAGGACGGTGCATACAATGAGCAGTTCTTC
CASKDGAYNEQFF
>.|many|TRBJ2-7|TRBV5-5
TGTGCCAGCAGCTTGGTAGGGGATGGGAACGAGCAGTACTTC
CASSLVGDGNEQYF
>TRBD1|many|TRBJ2-5|TRBV10-3
TGTGCCATCAGTCGGACAGGTGTCCAGACCCAGTACTTC
CAISRTGVQTQYF
>TRBD2|few|TRBJ2-3|TRBV12-3/TRBV12-4
TGTGCCAGCAGAACCCAGCGGGGGCCAGGGGCAGATACGCAGTATTTT
CASRTQRGPGADTQYF
>.|few|TRBJ2-5|TRBV5-6
TGTGCCAGCAGCTTGGATGCGGGGGAGACCCAGTACTTC
CASSLDAGETQYF
>TRBD1|.|TRBJ2-7|TRBV5-6
TGTGCCAGCAGCTCCAAGGGGACAGGGAGCTACGAGCAGTACTTC
CASSSKGTGSYEQYF
>TRBD1|many|TRBJ2-1|TRBV15
TGTGCCACCAGCAGAGAACAACAGGGGGGCCTAGTATTCAATGAGCAGTTCTTC
CATSREQQGGLVFNEQFF
>TRBD1|few|TRBJ1-5|TRBV6-5
TGTGCCAGCAGCTTAAAGCGCCCGGGACAGGGGAGTAGGCCCCAGCATTTT
CASSLKRPGQGSRPQHF
>.|.|TRBJ1-1|TRBV25-1
TGTGCCAGCAGGGGGGGGGGAGGAACTGAAGCTTTCTTT
CASRGGGGTEAFF
>.|many|TRBJ1-1|TRBV15
TGTGCCACCAGCGAGCTAGGGATGAACACTGAAGCTTTCTTT
CATSELGMNTEAFF
>.|.|TRBJ1-1|TRBV18
TGTGCCAGCTCACCACCCTTTAACACTGAAGCTTTCTTT
CASSPPFNTEAFF
>.|many|TRBJ2-3|TRBV5-1
TGCGCCAGCAGCTTGAAGGCCGTTGGCACAGATACGCAGTATTTT
CASSLKAVGTDTQYF
>.|many|TRBJ1-6|TRBV20-1
TGCAGTGCTAGAGATCCGACGGGCTCACCCCTCCACTTT
CSARDPTGSPLHF
>.|many|TRBJ2-5|TRBV6-1
TGTGCCAGCATTCCAGGGGGGGGGAGGCAAGAGACCCAGTACTTC
CASIPGGGRQETQYF